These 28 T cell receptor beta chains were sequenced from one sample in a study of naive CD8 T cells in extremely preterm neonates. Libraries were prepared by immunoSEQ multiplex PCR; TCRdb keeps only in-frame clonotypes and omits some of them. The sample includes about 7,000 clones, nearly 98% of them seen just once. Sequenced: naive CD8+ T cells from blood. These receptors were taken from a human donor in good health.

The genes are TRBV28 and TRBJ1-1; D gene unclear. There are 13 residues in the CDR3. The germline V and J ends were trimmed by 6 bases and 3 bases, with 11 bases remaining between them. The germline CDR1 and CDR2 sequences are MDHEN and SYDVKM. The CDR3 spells CASRADTYTEAFF. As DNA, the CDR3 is TGTGCCAGCAGAGCAGACACCTACACTGAAGCTTTCTTT. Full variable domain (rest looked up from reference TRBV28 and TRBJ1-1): DVKVTQSSRYLVKRTGEKVFLECVQDMDHENMFWYRQDPGLGLRLIYFSYDVKMKEKGDIPEGYSVSREKKERFSLILESASTNQTSMYLCASRADTYTEAFFGQGTRLTVV.

Here the CDR3 reads CASSLAAGTEKLFF. The CDR3 DNA reads as TGTGCCAGCAGCTTAGCGGCGGGGACGGAAAAACTGTTTTTT. The chain uses TRBV7-9 and TRBJ1-4; possible D gene TRBD1, 5 bases. This CDR3 is 14 amino acids long. CDR1 is SEHNR, CDR2 FQNEAQ, per germline (reference sequence). The ends were cut back, 0 bases at V and 8 bases at J, with 10 bases in the middle.

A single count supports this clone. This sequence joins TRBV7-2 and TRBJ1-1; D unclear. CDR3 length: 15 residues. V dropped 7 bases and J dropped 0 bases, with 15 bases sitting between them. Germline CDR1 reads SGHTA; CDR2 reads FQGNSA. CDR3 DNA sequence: TGTGCCAGCAAGCTTGAGGGTCTCATGAACACTGAAGCTTTCTTT. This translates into CASKLEGLMNTEAFF.

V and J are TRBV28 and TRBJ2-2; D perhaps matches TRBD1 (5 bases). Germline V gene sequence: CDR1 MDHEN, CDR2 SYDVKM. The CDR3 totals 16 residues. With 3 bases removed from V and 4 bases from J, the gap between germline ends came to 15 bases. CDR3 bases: TGTGCCAGCAGTTTTCTGTCGACAGCTACCACCGGGGAGCTGTTTTTT. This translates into CASSFLSTATTGELFF.

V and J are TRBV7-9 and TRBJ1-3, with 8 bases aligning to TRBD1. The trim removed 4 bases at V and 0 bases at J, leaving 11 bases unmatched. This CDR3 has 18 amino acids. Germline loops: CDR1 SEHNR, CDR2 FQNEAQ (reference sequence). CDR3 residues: CASSSRQTGARSGNTIYF. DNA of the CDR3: TGTGCCAGCAGCTCTCGACAGACAGGGGCACGCTCTGGAAACACCATATATTTT.

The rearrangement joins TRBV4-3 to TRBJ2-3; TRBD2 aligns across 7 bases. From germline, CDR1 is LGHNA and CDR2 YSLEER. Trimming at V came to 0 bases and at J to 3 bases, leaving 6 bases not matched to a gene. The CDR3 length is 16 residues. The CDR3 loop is CASSQDRQGGTDTQYF. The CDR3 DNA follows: TGCGCCAGCAGCCAAGATCGGCAGGGAGGGACAGATACGCAGTATTTT.

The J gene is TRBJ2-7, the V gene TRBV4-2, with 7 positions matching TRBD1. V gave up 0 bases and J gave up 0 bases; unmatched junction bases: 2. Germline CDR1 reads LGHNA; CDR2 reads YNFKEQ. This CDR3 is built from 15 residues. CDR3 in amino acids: CASSQDGDSSYEQYF. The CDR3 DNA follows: TGTGCCAGCAGCCAAGACGGGGACAGCTCCTACGAGCAGTACTTC.

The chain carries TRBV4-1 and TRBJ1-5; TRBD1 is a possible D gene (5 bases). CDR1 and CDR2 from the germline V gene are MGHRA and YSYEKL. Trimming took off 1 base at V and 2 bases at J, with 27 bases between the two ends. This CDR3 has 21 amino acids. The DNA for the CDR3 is TGCGCCAGCAGCCAAGGCCGTCTTCAGTGGGCCGACAGATTGGGCAATCAGCCCCAGCATTTT. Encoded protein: CASSQGRLQWADRLGNQPQHF.

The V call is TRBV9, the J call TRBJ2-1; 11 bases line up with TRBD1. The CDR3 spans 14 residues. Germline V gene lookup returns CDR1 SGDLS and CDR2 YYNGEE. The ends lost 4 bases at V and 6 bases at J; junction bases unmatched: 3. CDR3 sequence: CASSSGTGGNEQFF. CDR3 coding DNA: TGTGCCAGCAGCTCCGGGACAGGGGGCAATGAGCAGTTCTTC.

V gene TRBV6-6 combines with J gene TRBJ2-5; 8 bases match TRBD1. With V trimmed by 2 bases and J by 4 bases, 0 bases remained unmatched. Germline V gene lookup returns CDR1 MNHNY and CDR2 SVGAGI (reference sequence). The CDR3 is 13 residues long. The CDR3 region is CASSYQGAETQYF. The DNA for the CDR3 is TGTGCCAGCAGTTACCAGGGGGCAGAGACCCAGTACTTC.

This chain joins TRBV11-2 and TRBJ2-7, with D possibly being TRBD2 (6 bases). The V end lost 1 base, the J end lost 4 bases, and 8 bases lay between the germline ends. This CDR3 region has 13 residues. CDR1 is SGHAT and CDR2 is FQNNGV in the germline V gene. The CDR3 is CASSLVGGYEQYF. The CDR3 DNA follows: TGTGCCAGCAGCTTAGTGGGGGGATACGAGCAGTACTTC.

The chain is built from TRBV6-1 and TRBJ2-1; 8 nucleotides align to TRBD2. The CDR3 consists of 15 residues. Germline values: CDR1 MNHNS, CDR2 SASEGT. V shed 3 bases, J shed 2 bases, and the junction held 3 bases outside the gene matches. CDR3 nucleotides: TGTGCCAGCAGTGAGGGGACTAGGGCCTACAATGAGCAGTTCTTC. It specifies CASSEGTRAYNEQFF.

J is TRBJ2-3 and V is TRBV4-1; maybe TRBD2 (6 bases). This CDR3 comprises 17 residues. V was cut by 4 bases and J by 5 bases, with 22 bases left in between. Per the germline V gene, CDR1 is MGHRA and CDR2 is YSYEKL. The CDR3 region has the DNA TGCGCCAGCAGCCGGATCGCCGGGAGTCATGGGGGAGATACGCAGTATTTT. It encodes CASSRIAGSHGGDTQYF.

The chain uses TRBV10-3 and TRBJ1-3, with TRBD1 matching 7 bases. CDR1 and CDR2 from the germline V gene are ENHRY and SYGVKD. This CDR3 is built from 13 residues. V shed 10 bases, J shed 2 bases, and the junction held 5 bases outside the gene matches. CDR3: CATVDRAGNTIYF. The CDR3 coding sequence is TGTGCCACCGTCGACAGGGCTGGAAACACCATATATTTT.

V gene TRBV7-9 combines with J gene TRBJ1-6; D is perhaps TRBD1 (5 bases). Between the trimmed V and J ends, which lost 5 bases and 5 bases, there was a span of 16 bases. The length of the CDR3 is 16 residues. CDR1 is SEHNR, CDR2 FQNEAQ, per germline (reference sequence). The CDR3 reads CASSPLRGVHNSPLHF. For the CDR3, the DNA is TGTGCCAGCAGCCCACTCCGGGGGGTCCATAATTCACCCCTCCACTTT.

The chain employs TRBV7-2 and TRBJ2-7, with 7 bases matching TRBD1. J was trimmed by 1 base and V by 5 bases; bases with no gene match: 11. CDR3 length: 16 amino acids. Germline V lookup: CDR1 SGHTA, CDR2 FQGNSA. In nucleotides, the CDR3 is TGTGCCAGCAGCGTCGATTGGGACAGCGAATCCTACGAGCAGTACTTC. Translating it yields CASSVDWDSESYEQYF. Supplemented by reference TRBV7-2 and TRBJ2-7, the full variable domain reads GAGVSQSPSNKVTEKGKDVELRCDPISGHTALYWYRQSLGQGLEFLIYFQGNSAPDKSGLPSDRFSAERTGGSVSTLTIQRTQQEDSAVYLCASSVDWDSESYEQYFGPGTRLTVT.

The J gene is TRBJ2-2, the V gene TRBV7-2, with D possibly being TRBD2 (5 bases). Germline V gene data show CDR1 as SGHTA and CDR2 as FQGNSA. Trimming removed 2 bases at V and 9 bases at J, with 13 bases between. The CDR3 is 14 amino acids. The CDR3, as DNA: TGTGCCAGCAGCTTACGCCCGGAGGTCCGGGAGCTGTTTTTT. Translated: CASSLRPEVRELFF.

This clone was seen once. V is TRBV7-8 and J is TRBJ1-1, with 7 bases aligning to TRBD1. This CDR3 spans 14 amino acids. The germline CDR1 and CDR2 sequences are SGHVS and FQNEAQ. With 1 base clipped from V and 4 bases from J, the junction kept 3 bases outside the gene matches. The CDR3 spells CASSLEQGTTEAFF. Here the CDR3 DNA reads TGTGCCAGCAGCTTAGAACAGGGGACCACTGAAGCTTTCTTT.

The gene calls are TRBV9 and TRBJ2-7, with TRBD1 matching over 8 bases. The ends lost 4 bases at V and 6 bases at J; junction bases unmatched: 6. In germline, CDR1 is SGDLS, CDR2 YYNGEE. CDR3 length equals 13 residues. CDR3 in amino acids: CASSPWTGTEQYF. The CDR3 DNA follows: TGTGCCAGCAGCCCCTGGACAGGGACCGAGCAGTACTTC.

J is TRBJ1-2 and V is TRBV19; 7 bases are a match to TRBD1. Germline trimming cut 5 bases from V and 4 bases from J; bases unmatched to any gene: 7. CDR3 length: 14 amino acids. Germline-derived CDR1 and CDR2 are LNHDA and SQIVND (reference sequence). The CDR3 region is CASSSKQGTYGYTF. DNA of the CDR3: TGTGCCAGTAGTTCCAAACAGGGGACCTATGGCTACACCTTC.

CDR3 loop: CASSLGSGQDTQYF. The CDR3 DNA follows: TGTGCCAGCAGTTTAGGTAGCGGGCAGGACACCCAGTACTTC. The chain combines TRBV28 with TRBJ2-5, with 7 nucleotides matching TRBD2. V lost 2 bases, J lost 8 bases, and 8 bases stayed unmatched. Germline V gene data show CDR1 as MDHEN and CDR2 as SYDVKM. The CDR3 is 14 residues long.

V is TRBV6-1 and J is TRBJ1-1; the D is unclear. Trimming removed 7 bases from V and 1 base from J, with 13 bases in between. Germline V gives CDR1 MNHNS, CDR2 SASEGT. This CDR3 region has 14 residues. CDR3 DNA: TGTGCCAGCACCCGGTCGGGGAGGAACACTGAAGCTTTCTTT. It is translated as CASTRSGRNTEAFF.

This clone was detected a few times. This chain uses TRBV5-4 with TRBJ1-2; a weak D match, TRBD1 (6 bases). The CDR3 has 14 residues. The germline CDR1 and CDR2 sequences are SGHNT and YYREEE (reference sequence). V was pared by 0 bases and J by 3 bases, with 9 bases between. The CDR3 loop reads CASSLASGDYGYTF. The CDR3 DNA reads TGTGCCAGCAGCTTGGCATCAGGGGACTATGGCTACACCTTC.

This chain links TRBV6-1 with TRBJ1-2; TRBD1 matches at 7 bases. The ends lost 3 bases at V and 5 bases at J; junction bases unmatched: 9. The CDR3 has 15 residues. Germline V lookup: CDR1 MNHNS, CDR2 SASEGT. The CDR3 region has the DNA TGTGCCAGCAGTGATCCGAAGGGGGCATGGTATGGCTACACCTTC. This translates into CASSDPKGAWYGYTF.

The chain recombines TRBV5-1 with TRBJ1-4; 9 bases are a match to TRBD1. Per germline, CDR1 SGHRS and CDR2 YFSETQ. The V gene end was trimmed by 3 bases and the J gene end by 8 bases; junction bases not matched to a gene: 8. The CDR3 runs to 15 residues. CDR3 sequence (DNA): TGCGCCAGCAGCTCTTCGGGACAGGGAGGAGAAAAACTGTTTTTT. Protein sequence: CASSSSGQGGEKLFF. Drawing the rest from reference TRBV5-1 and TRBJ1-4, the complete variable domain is KAGVTQTPRYLIKTRGQQVTLSCSPISGHRSVSWYQQTPGQGLQFLFEYFSETQRNKGNFPGRFSGRQFSNSRSEMNVSTLELGDSALYLCASSSSGQGGEKLFFGSGTQLSVL.

CDR3 DNA: TGCGCCAGTGACAGGTTCGCGAACACCGGGGAGCTGTTTTTT. Its translation is CASDRFANTGELFF. The rearrangement joins TRBV23-1 to TRBJ2-2, with D possibly TRBD1 on 6 matching bases. TRBV23-1 is filed as an ORF, its function uncertain. V lost 9 bases and J 0 bases, leaving 11 bases between the germline ends. This CDR3 is built from 14 residues.

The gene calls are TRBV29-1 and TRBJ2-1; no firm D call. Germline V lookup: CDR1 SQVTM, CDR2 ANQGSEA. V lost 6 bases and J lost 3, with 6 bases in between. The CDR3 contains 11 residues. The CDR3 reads CSVLDYNEQFF. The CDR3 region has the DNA TGCAGCGTGCTAGACTACAATGAGCAGTTCTTC.

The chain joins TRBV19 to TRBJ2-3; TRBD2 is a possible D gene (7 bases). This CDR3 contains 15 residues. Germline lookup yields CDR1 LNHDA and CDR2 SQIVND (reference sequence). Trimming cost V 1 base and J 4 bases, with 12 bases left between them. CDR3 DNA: TGTGCCAGTAGTATAGTGCCGGGGGGCGCAGATACGCAGTATTTT. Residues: CASSIVPGGADTQYF. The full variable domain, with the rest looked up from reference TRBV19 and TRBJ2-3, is DGGITQSPKYLFRKEGQNVTLSCEQNLNHDAMYWYRQDPGQGLRLIYYSQIVNDFQKGDIAEGYSVSREKKESFPLTVTSAQKNPTAFYLCASSIVPGGADTQYFGPGTRLTVL.